The 29 T cell receptor beta chains reported below all come from one sample, sequenced in a study of molecular identifiers for immune sequencing clone quantification. Using its own MiXCR run on the PCR reads, TCRdb lists one record per CDR3 protein. Altogether roughly 320,000 distinct CDR3 sequences are present, over 20% being singletons, with the ten largest covering approximately 0.8%. Sequencing was carried out using naive CD8+ T cells from blood, with Jurkat cell RNA spiked in. Subset indicated: FACS-sorted CD8+CD4-CCR7+CD45RA+ naive T cells. The receptors were sampled from a human donor in good health. Some libraries in this study had Jurkat cell RNA spiked in.

Turning to this clonotype: Since a much larger clone is just one base distant, this may be a read error. V usage is TRBV9 and J usage is TRBJ2-1; possible D gene TRBD1, 5 bases. There are 16 residues in the CDR3. CDR1 and CDR2 from the germline V gene are SGDLS and YYNGEE. CDR3 bases: TGTGCCAGCAGCGAAGATGACAGTGACTCCTACAGTGAGCAGTTCTTC. Its translation is CASSEDDSDSYSEQFF.

With respect to this clonotype: Since no conserved phenylalanine or tryptophan closes the CDR3, a read error is the likely cause. The rearrangement links TRBV5-1 to TRBJ2-1, with TRBD1 identical over 12 bases. V gave up 7 bases and J gave up 6 bases; unmatched junction bases: 11. Germline CDR1 SGHRS, CDR2 YFSETQ. CDR3 length: 16 residues. As DNA, the CDR3 is TGCGCCAGCCACTTCACGGGACAGGGGGCTTCCAATGAGCAGTTCTCC. It yields the protein CASHFTGQGASNEQFS.

As for this clonotype: This may arise from a read error, as a much more abundant clone is one base away. The CDR3 ends on some other residue instead of the conserved phenylalanine or tryptophan, so this is likely a read error. The CDR3 reads CASSQDRSTSYNEQFL. As DNA, the CDR3 is TGCGCCAGCAGCCAAGACAGGAGTACCTCCTACAATGAGCAGTTCCTC. The chain couples TRBV4-3 to TRBJ2-1, with D uncertain. This CDR3 comprises 16 residues. Per the germline V gene, CDR1 is LGHNA and CDR2 is YSLEER. Between the trimmed V and J ends, which lost 0 bases and 0 bases, there was a span of 9 bases.

This clonotype was recorded many times. This chain connects TRBV5-1 to TRBJ2-3; TRBD1 matches at 8 bases. Germline assignment: CDR1 SGHRS and CDR2 YFSETQ. The CDR3 totals 17 residues. The J segment lost 3 bases and the V segment lost 0 bases, leaving 9 bases of the junction unmatched. The CDR3 coding sequence is TGCGCCAGCAGCTTGGCCGCGGCGACAGGGGAAACAGATACGCAGTATTTT. It translates to CASSLAAATGETDTQYF.

The J gene is TRBJ2-3, the V gene TRBV4-1; D is tentatively TRBD1 or TRBD2 (5 bases each). CDR1 and CDR2 from the germline V gene are MGHRA and YSYEKL. The CDR3 totals 16 residues. With 4 bases removed from V and 5 bases from J, the gap between germline ends came to 19 bases. This CDR3 reads CASSRRTGTIEDTQYF. DNA of the CDR3: TGCGCCAGCAGCCGCCGAACCGGGACGATCGAAGATACGCAGTATTTT.

There are a few counts of this clonotype. The gene calls are TRBV27 and TRBJ2-3, with 8 bases aligning to TRBD1. This CDR3 comprises 16 residues. The V segment lost 5 bases and the J segment 4 bases; nucleotides outside the gene matches: 11. The germline V gene has CDR1 MNHEY and CDR2 SMNVEV (reference sequence). CDR3 sequence (DNA): TGTGCCAGCAGTACCCGGGACAGGATGGTCGCAGATACGCAGTATTTT. Protein product: CASSTRDRMVADTQYF.

The sample holds many counts of this clonotype. This chain uses TRBV28 with TRBJ1-5; no clear D gene. The CDR3 totals 16 residues. Trimming removed 0 bases at V and 0 bases at J, with 9 bases between. The germline gives CDR1 MDHEN, CDR2 SYDVKM. DNA for the CDR3: TGTGCCAGCAGTTTATGGGCGGGCGATAGCAATCAGCCCCAGCATTTT. This gives the protein CASSLWAGDSNQPQHF.

This chain joins TRBV4-3 and TRBJ2-5, with TRBD1 matching over 9 bases. J lost 4 bases, V lost 1 base, and 7 bases had no gene match. The CDR3 sequence is 16 residues long. Looked up from germline, CDR1 is LGHNA and CDR2 is YSLEER. The CDR3 reads CASSQARTGVGETQYF. The CDR3 DNA reads as TGCGCCAGCAGCCAAGCTAGGACAGGGGTAGGAGAGACCCAGTACTTC.

There are many counts of this clonotype. The chain employs TRBV12-3 or TRBV12-4 and TRBJ1-4, with 7 nucleotides matching TRBD1. The CDR3 is made up of 14 amino acids. V lost 7 bases, J lost 5 bases, and 7 bases stayed unmatched. For the CDR3, the DNA is TGTGCCAGCACCTTCGAACAGGGGAATGAAAAACTGTTTTTT. It yields the protein CASTFEQGNEKLFF.

To note about this clonotype: A single base separates this from a much larger clone, so it may be a read error. The rearrangement joins TRBV30 to TRBJ1-2; D unresolved. The CDR3 runs 13 residues. CDR1 is GTSNPN and CDR2 is SVGIG in the germline V gene (reference sequence). V lost 2 bases and J 12 bases, leaving 19 bases between the germline ends. For the CDR3, the DNA is TGTGCCTGGAGTCCCGAGGATCGGAAAGGCCACACCTTC. Residues: CAWSPEDRKGHTF.

The CDR3 coding sequence is TGTGCCAGCAGTTTAGTAGAGGGGACCAGCACTGAAGCTTTCTTT. Translating it yields CASSLVEGTSTEAFF. The chain has TRBV12-3 or TRBV12-4 and TRBJ1-1; a possible D gene is TRBD1 (5 bases). The CDR3 runs to 15 residues. Trimming cost V 1 base and J 4 bases, with 13 bases left between them.

This clonotype was recorded many times. This chain joins TRBV13 and TRBJ1-1; 8 bases agree with TRBD1. V shed 8 bases, J shed 1 base, and the junction held 9 bases outside the gene matches. Germline V gene data show CDR1 as PRHDT and CDR2 as FYEKMQ (reference sequence). The CDR3 runs 15 residues. CDR3 loop: CASRSRGRGNTEAFF. CDR3 bases: TGTGCCAGCCGCTCCAGGGGGCGAGGGAACACTGAAGCTTTCTTT.

This clonotype was detected a few times. This sequence joins TRBV4-1 and TRBJ2-7; 9 bases agree with TRBD2. The CDR3 has 15 amino acids. The germline V gene encodes CDR1 MGHRA and CDR2 YSYEKL. J gave up 3 bases and V 3 bases, and 6 bases lay outside the gene matches. The CDR3 sequence is CASSHLLAGNYEQYF. The CDR3 DNA is TGCGCCAGCAGCCACCTTCTAGCGGGAAACTACGAGCAGTACTTC.

This clonotype was seen many times. This chain links TRBV27 with TRBJ2-7, with D perhaps TRBD2 (7 bases). Germline CDR1 reads MNHEY; CDR2 reads SMNVEV (reference sequence). This CDR3 is built from 14 residues. The V end was cut by 6 bases, the J end by 2 bases, with 14 bases between. Here the CDR3 reads CASSQVGGAYEQYF. CDR3 bases: TGTGCCAGCAGCCAGGTAGGGGGGGCCTACGAGCAGTACTTC.

In its sample, this clonotype was seen a few times. V and J are TRBV6-2 or TRBV6-3 and TRBJ2-4, with D possibly matching TRBD2 (5 bases). The CDR3 consists of 15 residues. Germline CDR1 and CDR2: MNHEY and SVGEGT. Trimming took off 0 bases at V and 4 bases at J, with 10 bases between the two ends. The CDR3 region is CASSYSIGLKNIQYF. Written as DNA, the CDR3 is TGTGCCAGCAGTTACTCGATAGGACTTAAAAACATTCAGTACTTC.

The V and J genes are TRBV25-1 and TRBJ2-7; maybe TRBD2 (5 bases). CDR1 is MGHDK, CDR2 SYGVNS, per germline. Trimming pared 2 bases from V and 3 bases from J, leaving 14 bases between. This CDR3 has 15 amino acids. This CDR3 reads CASSEPGGSSYEQYF. CDR3 coding DNA: TGTGCCAGCAGTGAACCCGGTGGGAGCAGCTACGAGCAGTACTTC.

This chain joins TRBV19 and TRBJ1-6; D may be TRBD1 (6 bases). V lost 5 bases, J lost 7 bases, and 15 bases lay in between. The CDR3 runs to 15 residues. Germline V CDR1 and CDR2: LNHDA, SQIVND (reference sequence). CDR3 amino acids: CASSSYPTGNSPLHF. CDR3 DNA sequence: TGTGCCAGTAGTTCTTACCCCACAGGGAATTCACCCCTCCACTTT.

At least ten counts were recorded for this clonotype. The rearrangement links TRBV27 to TRBJ2-7; D gene unclear. Germline V gene sequence: CDR1 MNHEY, CDR2 SMNVEV (reference sequence). With 6 bases removed from V and 4 bases from J, the gap between germline ends came to 7 bases. The CDR3 contains 11 residues. CDR3 nucleotides: TGTGCCAGCAGAGACGGTTACGAGCAGTACTTC. This sequence encodes CASRDGYEQYF.

The chain links TRBV12-3 or TRBV12-4 to TRBJ2-5; D remains unclear. The CDR3 is 17 residues long. Deletions cut 5 bases from V and 0 bases from J, with 19 bases between. CDR3 DNA: TGTGCCAGCAGTACCCCCGGACCCCTCGTGTACCAAGAGACCCAGTACTTC. The encoded protein is CASSTPGPLVYQETQYF.

Worth noting for this clonotype: A much larger clone differs by one base, so this may be a read error. The chain recombines TRBV11-2 with TRBJ2-3; D is possibly TRBD1 or TRBD2 (6 bases each). The CDR3 length is 18 residues. Germline CDR1 reads SGHAT; CDR2 reads FQNNGV. V shed 0 bases and J shed 0 bases, with 16 bases lying between them. CDR3 bases: TGTGCCAGCAGCTTAGACTGGGGGCTAGCGCTTAGCACAGATACGCAGTATTTT. Translation: CASSLDWGLALSTDTQYF. Based on the CDR3 plus reference TRBV11-2 and TRBJ2-3, the full variable domain is EAGVAQSPRYKIIEKRQSVAFWCNPISGHATLYWYQQILGQGPKLLIQFQNNGVVDDSQLPKDRFSAERLKGVDSTLKIQPAKLEDSAVYLCASSLDWGLALSTDTQYFGPGTRLTVL.

Concerning this clonotype itself: This may stem from a read error, because a much larger clone lies one nucleotide away. The J gene is TRBJ1-2, the V gene TRBV19; D not resolved. The CDR3 runs 11 residues. From germline, CDR1 is LNHDA and CDR2 SQIVND (reference sequence). CDR3 loop: CAGRGGDGYTF. The CDR3 bases are TGTGCCGGTAGAGGAGGTGATGGCTACACCTTC.

This clonotype has more than one count but fewer than ten. The V call is TRBV2, the J call TRBJ2-2; no clear D gene. Trimming pared 7 bases from V and 1 base from J, leaving 16 bases between. The CDR3 has 16 amino acids. In germline, CDR1 is SNHLY, CDR2 FYNNEI. In DNA form, the CDR3 reads TGTGCCAGCATTTCGACGGTAGATGAGAACACCGGGGAGCTGTTTTTT. Translation: CASISTVDENTGELFF.

This clonotype was recorded many times. CDR3 DNA: TGTGCCAGCAGCTTTCCGGGACTGAGCACAGATACGCAGTATTTT. This codes for CASSFPGLSTDTQYF. V usage is TRBV7-8 and J usage is TRBJ2-3; a possible D gene is TRBD2 (6 bases). Germline CDR1 SGHVS, CDR2 FQNEAQ. V lost 3 bases and J 0 bases, leaving 10 bases between the germline ends. This CDR3 has 15 amino acids.

This clonotype was recorded at least ten times. V is TRBV25-1 and J is TRBJ1-6, with no clear D. V lost 1 base to trimming and J lost 0 bases, with 7 bases between them. The CDR3 covers 16 residues. Per the germline V gene, CDR1 is MGHDK and CDR2 is SYGVNS. CDR3 coding DNA: TGTGCCAGCAGTGAATCAGGTTTCTCCTATAATTCACCCCTCCACTTT. This codes for CASSESGFSYNSPLHF.

Only a few counts were recorded for this clonotype. This rearrangement joins TRBV11-3 to TRBJ2-3; D could derive from TRBD1 or TRBD2 (5 bases each). CDR3 length: 15 amino acids. The germline V and J ends were trimmed by 5 bases and 2 bases, with 14 bases remaining between them. Germline V CDR1 and CDR2: SGHNT, YENEEA. CDR3 nucleotide sequence: TGTGCCAGCAGCACCAGGGACGGAGACACAGATACGCAGTATTTT. Its translation: CASSTRDGDTDTQYF.

This clonotype was seen repeatedly, ten times or more. The chain is built from TRBV9 and TRBJ2-2; D gene unclear. The CDR3 is 17 amino acids. Germline V gene lookup returns CDR1 SGDLS and CDR2 YYNGEE. Deletions cut 0 bases from V and 0 bases from J, with 12 bases between. In nucleotides, the CDR3 is TGTGCCAGCAGCGTAGCAGTGACGCTAGCGAACACCGGGGAGCTGTTTTTT. This translates into CASSVAVTLANTGELFF.

Of note for this clonotype: Since the CDR3 does not end with the conserved phenylalanine or tryptophan, this likely comes from a read error. This chain links TRBV29-1 with TRBJ1-1, with D perhaps TRBD1 (5 bases). The CDR3 length is 12 residues. Trimming took 4 bases from V and 8 from J, leaving 14 bases between them. Germline V gene lookup returns CDR1 SQVTM and CDR2 ANQGSEA. The CDR3 nucleotides read TGCAGCGTTGGAGGGCTGGGGACCGAAGCTTTCTCT. Encoded protein: CSVGGLGTEAFS.

J is TRBJ2-5 and V is TRBV11-2; a weak D match, TRBD1 (5 bases). Germline-derived CDR1 and CDR2 are SGHAT and FQNNGV. There are 13 residues in the CDR3. The ends were cut back, 3 bases at V and 3 bases at J, with 8 bases in the middle. The CDR3 DNA reads as TGTGCCAGCAGCTTGCTAGGGGAAGAGACCCAGTACTTC. As protein: CASSLLGEETQYF. Combining the CDR3 with reference TRBV11-2 and TRBJ2-5 gives the whole variable domain EAGVAQSPRYKIIEKRQSVAFWCNPISGHATLYWYQQILGQGPKLLIQFQNNGVVDDSQLPKDRFSAERLKGVDSTLKIQPAKLEDSAVYLCASSLLGEETQYFGPGTRLLVL.

This clonotype appeared many times. CDR3 residues: CASSVTSGGVDTQYF. The CDR3 DNA follows: TGTGCCAGCAGCGTGACTAGCGGGGGAGTAGATACGCAGTATTTT. V usage is TRBV9 and J usage is TRBJ2-3, with 12 bases matching TRBD2. This CDR3 comprises 15 residues. Trimming removed 2 bases from V and 5 bases from J; junction bases left unmatched: 3. CDR1 is SGDLS, CDR2 YYNGEE, per germline.